These T cell receptor beta chains were read from a single sample in a study of blood T cell repertoires in COVID-19. Profiling relied on immunoSEQ multiplex PCR, and the TCRdb table lists in-frame clones only, not all of them. The repertoire holds hundreds of thousands of clones, 70% to 90% seen once, with roughly 8.3% in the top ten. The sequenced sample consisted of peripheral blood. These receptors originate from a woman aged 45 to 65 with COVID-19, enrolled during active disease. CDR3s include the opening cysteine and the closing phenylalanine or tryptophan. A D gene is named only where the DNA matches it firmly. Not all rows give a size; the values are once, few, many and, for expanded clones, a class.

v_gene: TRBV4-1
abundance: -
j_gene: TRBJ1-2
d_gene: -
CDR3nt: TGCGCCAGCAGCCAAGGCGGGGGGGGTGGCTACACCTTC
CDR3aa: CASSQGGGGGYTF

v_gene: TRBV7-9
abundance: -
j_gene: TRBJ2-7
d_gene: -
CDR3nt: TGTGCCAGCAGCCACACGGGCTCCTACGAGCAGTACTTC
CDR3aa: CASSHTGSYEQYF

v_gene: TRBV27
abundance: -
j_gene: TRBJ1-6
d_gene: -
CDR3nt: TGTGCCAGCAGCCCCGAGGCACCCGGGAATTCACCCCTCCACTTT
CDR3aa: CASSPEAPGNSPLHF

v_gene: TRBV7-2
abundance: -
j_gene: TRBJ2-4
d_gene: -
CDR3nt: TGTGCCAGCAGCGAGACACTTGCCAAAAACATTCAGTACTTC
CDR3aa: CASSETLAKNIQYF

v_gene: TRBV7-2
abundance: few
j_gene: TRBJ1-2
d_gene: TRBD1
CDR3nt: TGTGCCAGCAGCTTTGACAGGGGGAACTATGGCTACACCTTC
CDR3aa: CASSFDRGNYGYTF

v_gene: TRBV19
abundance: -
j_gene: TRBJ1-5
d_gene: -
CDR3nt: TGTGCCAGTAGTATATTAGGGGGCAATCAGCCCCAGCATTTT
CDR3aa: CASSILGGNQPQHF

v_gene: TRBV5-4
abundance: -
j_gene: TRBJ1-4
d_gene: -
CDR3nt: TGTGCCAGCAGCTTGGATGGGACAAGTAATGAAAAACTGTTTTTT
CDR3aa: CASSLDGTSNEKLFF

v_gene: TRBV3-1/TRBV3-2
abundance: -
j_gene: TRBJ1-3
d_gene: -
CDR3nt: TGTGCCAGCAGCCAAAACCCAGGGCGGCAAAACACCATATATTTT
CDR3aa: CASSQNPGRQNTIYF

v_gene: TRBV29-1
abundance: -
j_gene: TRBJ1-2
d_gene: -
CDR3nt: TGCAGCGTTGAAGAGGCAGACTATGGCTACACCTTC
CDR3aa: CSVEEADYGYTF

v_gene: TRBV3-1/TRBV3-2
abundance: once
j_gene: TRBJ2-3
d_gene: -
CDR3nt: TGTGCCAGCAGCCAAGATACGCGGGTTGGGCAAGATACGCAGTATTTT
CDR3aa: CASSQDTRVGQDTQYF

v_gene: TRBV7-6
abundance: -
j_gene: TRBJ2-7
d_gene: -
CDR3nt: TGTGCCCCACCCGAGACGGGCGAGCAGTACTTC
CDR3aa: CAPPETGEQYF

v_gene: TRBV7-7
abundance: -
j_gene: TRBJ2-2
d_gene: TRBD2
CDR3nt: TGTGCCAGCTCGCGGGAGATAGGAACCGGGGAGCTGTTTTTT
CDR3aa: CASSREIGTGELFF

v_gene: TRBV24-1
abundance: few
j_gene: TRBJ1-5
d_gene: -
CDR3nt: TGTGCAACCAGCGTTGGCCCCTCAAATAGCAATCAGCCCCAGCATTTT
CDR3aa: CATSVGPSNSNQPQHF

v_gene: TRBV5-4
abundance: -
j_gene: TRBJ1-2
d_gene: TRBD1
CDR3nt: TGTGCCAGCAGCTTGGGGGGACAGCTATATGGCTACACCTTC
CDR3aa: CASSLGGQLYGYTF

v_gene: TRBV27
abundance: -
j_gene: TRBJ1-2
d_gene: -
CDR3nt: TGTGCCAGCAGTTCTCCCCTAAGGGGGAATGGCTACACCTTC
CDR3aa: CASSSPLRGNGYTF

v_gene: TRBV6-5
abundance: -
j_gene: TRBJ1-1
d_gene: -
CDR3nt: TGTGCCAGCACCGCTTGGGGAGACACTGAAGCTTTCTTT
CDR3aa: CASTAWGDTEAFF

v_gene: TRBV19
abundance: -
j_gene: TRBJ1-5
d_gene: -
CDR3nt: TGTGCCAGTAACCCCTCCCGGGGGGGCAATCAGCCCCAGCATTTT
CDR3aa: CASNPSRGGNQPQHF

v_gene: TRBV11-1
abundance: -
j_gene: TRBJ1-1
d_gene: -
CDR3nt: TGTGCCAGCAGCCGGACAGCTAACACTGAAGCTTTCTTT
CDR3aa: CASSRTANTEAFF

v_gene: TRBV6-5
abundance: -
j_gene: TRBJ1-2
d_gene: -
CDR3nt: TGTGCCAGCAGGCCTGCCGGGGGGGGGCATGGCTACACCTTC
CDR3aa: CASRPAGGGHGYTF

v_gene: TRBV20-1
abundance: -
j_gene: TRBJ2-3
d_gene: -
CDR3nt: TGCAGTGCTAGTACTATAATAGCAGGGCACACAGATACGCAGTATTTT
CDR3aa: CSASTIIAGHTDTQYF

v_gene: TRBV4-1
abundance: -
j_gene: TRBJ1-1
d_gene: TRBD1
CDR3nt: TGCGCCAGCAGCCAAGATTCCACTCCCAGGGGGACTGAAGCTTTCTTT
CDR3aa: CASSQDSTPRGTEAFF

v_gene: TRBV24-1
abundance: -
j_gene: TRBJ1-2
d_gene: -
CDR3nt: TGTGCCACCAGTTGGGGGGGCGGCTACACCTTC
CDR3aa: CATSWGGGYTF

v_gene: TRBV10-3
abundance: -
j_gene: TRBJ2-7
d_gene: -
CDR3nt: TGTGCCATCAGGAGCACAGGCTACGAGCAGTACTTC
CDR3aa: CAIRSTGYEQYF

v_gene: TRBV11-2
abundance: -
j_gene: TRBJ1-2
d_gene: TRBD1
CDR3nt: TGTGCCAGCAGCTCCGCGGTAATTCCCGGGACAGACTACAACTATGGCTACACCTTC
CDR3aa: CASSSAVIPGTDYNYGYTF

v_gene: TRBV5-4
abundance: -
j_gene: TRBJ2-5
d_gene: TRBD2
CDR3nt: TGTGCCAGCAGCTTGGGGCTAGCGGGGGGGCAAGAGACCCAGTACTTC
CDR3aa: CASSLGLAGGQETQYF

v_gene: TRBV30
abundance: -
j_gene: TRBJ1-6
d_gene: -
CDR3nt: TGTGCCTGGAGGAGCGGGAGGACCTCCTATAATTCACCCCTCCACTTT
CDR3aa: CAWRSGRTSYNSPLHF

v_gene: TRBV30
abundance: -
j_gene: TRBJ1-1
d_gene: -
CDR3nt: TGTGCCTGGAGTGTACTCGGGGGGGCCGGCGTAGCTTTCTTT
CDR3aa: CAWSVLGGAGVAFF

v_gene: TRBV14
abundance: -
j_gene: TRBJ1-5
d_gene: -
CDR3nt: TGTGCCAGCAGCCAGGGAGTAAGACAGCCCCAGCATTTT
CDR3aa: CASSQGVRQPQHF

v_gene: TRBV27
abundance: -
j_gene: TRBJ2-3
d_gene: TRBD2
CDR3nt: TGTGCCAGCAGTTCGCTAACTAGCGGCGGCACAGATACGCAGTATTTT
CDR3aa: CASSSLTSGGTDTQYF

v_gene: TRBV3-1/TRBV3-2
abundance: -
j_gene: TRBJ2-2
d_gene: -
CDR3nt: TGTGCCAGCAGCCAAGGAGTGAACACCGGGGAGCTGTTTTTT
CDR3aa: CASSQGVNTGELFF

v_gene: TRBV6-1
abundance: -
j_gene: TRBJ2-2
d_gene: -
CDR3nt: TGTGCCAGCAGTGATTGGACACTTAACACCGGGGAGCTGTTTTTT
CDR3aa: CASSDWTLNTGELFF